These T cell receptor beta chains were read from a single sample in a study of T cells in Graves' hyperthyroidism and ophthalmopathy. MiXCR, applied by TCRdb to the multiplex PCR reads, yields one record per CDR3 protein. Here the sample spans around 440,000 distinct CDR3 sequences, roughly 14% being singletons. The specimen was blood. Every receptor here comes from a woman aged 18-30 years with Graves' hyperthyroidism. The CDR3 runs from the conserved cysteine through the conserved F or W. Fields, in order: V gene, J gene, D gene, CDR3 protein. A D gene is named only where the DNA matches it firmly.

>TRBV19|TRBJ2-1|.
CASMGSPIVQFF
>TRBV12-3/TRBV12-4|TRBJ2-7|.
CASSTGFDEQYF
>TRBV7-2|TRBJ2-3|TRBD2
CASSPEGAGDTQYF
>TRBV20-1|TRBJ2-5|.
CSATFGRGYQETQYF
>TRBV6-1|TRBJ1-5|.
CASSYGYNQPQHF
>TRBV7-6|TRBJ1-6|.
CASSLNPGQISFLSSYNSPLHF
>TRBV3-1|TRBJ1-2|.
CASSLRDGIYGYTF
>TRBV6-6|TRBJ1-6|.
CASSYSIWGSSYNSPLHF
>TRBV12-3/TRBV12-4|TRBJ1-6|TRBD1
CASSGQMDRAGSPLHF
>TRBV25-1|TRBJ1-1|TRBD1
CASSANRGSSEAFF
>TRBV29-1|TRBJ2-7|.
CSVEGKSYEQYF
>TRBV10-1|TRBJ1-2|.
CASSENTNYGYTF
>TRBV7-2|TRBJ2-3|TRBD1
CASSARQGLDTQYF
>TRBV2|TRBJ2-1|TRBD2
CASSEELAGGDNEQFF
>TRBV20-1|TRBJ1-1|.
CSASFPGLGNTEAFF
>TRBV12-3/TRBV12-4|TRBJ1-2|.
CASSLQGMYGYTF
>TRBV28|TRBJ2-3|.
CASSLGSASTDTQYF